Shown below are 18 T cell receptor beta chains from a single sample sequenced in a study of Graves' ophthalmopathy and Graves' hyperthyroidism. Amplifying from RNA transcripts, the study obtained TCR beta CDR3 regions. A first-round RT-PCR used HTBI primers, followed by a second-round multiplex PCR. TCRdb reprocessed the multiplex PCR reads via MiXCR and lists one record per CDR3 protein. The data hold roughly 230,000 distinct CDR3 sequences, with 20% to 25% observed a single time. The sequenced sample was peripheral blood. All receptors come from a woman between 45 and 65 years old with Graves' ophthalmopathy.

In this sample, this clonotype turned up many times. The rearrangement links TRBV12-3 or TRBV12-4 to TRBJ1-2; no firm D call. This CDR3 comprises 14 residues. Trimming stripped 3 bases from V and 0 bases from J, with 8 bases between. CDR3 nucleotide sequence: TGTGCCAGCAGTTTGTGGGAAGCTAACTATGGCTACACCTTC. Its protein product is CASSLWEANYGYTF.

This clonotype was detected many times. The V call is TRBV11-2, the J call TRBJ2-5; D is perhaps TRBD2 (6 bases). The V and J ends lost 5 bases and 7 bases respectively, with 17 bases between them. Per germline, CDR1 SGHAT and CDR2 FQNNGV. CDR3 size: 14 residues. CDR3 nucleotide sequence: TGTGCCAGCAGCCCGCCGGGACTGAGGGGGACCCAGTACTTC. Amino acid sequence: CASSPPGLRGTQYF.

This clonotype has at least ten counts. The rearrangement joins TRBV12-3 or TRBV12-4 to TRBJ1-2; TRBD1 aligns across 7 bases. The CDR3 runs 15 residues. Losses at the gene ends were 5 bases for V and 2 bases for J; bases not matched to a gene: 8. The DNA of the CDR3 is TGTGCCAGCAGTCGAGGGGACAGACCGAACTATGGCTACACCTTC. It specifies CASSRGDRPNYGYTF.

Ten or more counts support this clonotype. This CDR3 is CASSQDHTYEQYF. DNA of the CDR3: TGCGCCAGCAGCCAAGATCACACCTACGAGCAGTACTTC. The V and J genes are TRBV4-1 and TRBJ2-7; D gene unclear. V was shortened by 0 bases and J by 2 bases, with 5 bases between the two germline ends. The CDR3 is 13 amino acids. Germline loops: CDR1 MGHRA, CDR2 YSYEKL.

The J gene is TRBJ1-3, the V gene TRBV18, with 9 bases that match TRBD1. V gave up 4 bases and J gave up 2 bases; unmatched junction bases: 3. The length of the CDR3 is 15 residues. CDR1 is KGHSH and CDR2 is LQKENI in the germline V gene. The CDR3 DNA sequence: TGTGCCAGCTCACAGGGACAGGGCGCTGGAAACACCATATATTTT. Translating gives CASSQGQGAGNTIYF.

This clonotype was found once. The chain combines TRBV7-2 with TRBJ1-1, with TRBD1 matching 8 bases. V lost 5 bases, J lost 4 bases, and 6 bases stayed unmatched. Germline lookup yields CDR1 SGHTA and CDR2 FQGNSA. The CDR3 length is 14 residues. The CDR3 nucleotides read TGTGCCAGCAGCCTACAGGGGGGTTTCACTGAAGCTTTCTTT. As protein: CASSLQGGFTEAFF.

In this sample, this clonotype turned up many times. The chain recombines TRBV20-1 with TRBJ1-2, with D uncertain. CDR1 DFQATT and CDR2 SNEGSKA come from the germline V gene (reference sequence). The V and J ends lost 6 bases and 4 bases respectively, with 12 bases between them. The CDR3 runs to 12 residues. The CDR3 protein is CSALGGGYGYTF. The DNA for the CDR3 is TGCAGTGCCCTCGGTGGCGGCTATGGCTACACCTTC.

The chain employs TRBV18 and TRBJ2-7; D possibly corresponds to TRBD1 (8 bases). The CDR3 runs 15 residues. With 3 bases removed from V and 4 bases from J, the gap between germline ends came to 16 bases. Germline CDR1 reads KGHSH; CDR2 reads LQKENI. CDR3 DNA sequence: TGTGCCAGCTCACCTCAGGGGGCGCGGGAGTACGAGCAGTACTTC. As protein: CASSPQGAREYEQYF.

This clonotype was recorded many times. In nucleotides, the CDR3 is TGTGCCAGCAGTCCTCTGACAGGGAAGGCGGTTGAAGCTTTCTTT. Protein product: CASSPLTGKAVEAFF. The gene calls are TRBV28 and TRBJ1-1, with TRBD1 matching over 7 bases. This CDR3 has 15 amino acids. Germline V gene data show CDR1 as MDHEN and CDR2 as SYDVKM. V shed 5 bases and J 7 bases; nucleotides not matched to a gene: 13.

This clonotype appeared many times. V usage is TRBV30 and J usage is TRBJ1-3; unclear D gene. Trimming left V 0 bases short and J 0 bases short, with 6 bases between. Per germline, CDR1 GTSNPN and CDR2 SVGIG (reference sequence). CDR3 size: 14 residues. The CDR3 reads CAWSVDRSGNTIYF. The DNA of the CDR3 is TGTGCCTGGAGTGTAGATCGCTCTGGAAACACCATATATTTT.

This chain links TRBV18 with TRBJ2-5; unclear D gene. Trimming took off 5 bases at V and 5 bases at J, with 12 bases between the two ends. This CDR3 spans 13 amino acids. Per germline, CDR1 KGHSH and CDR2 LQKENI. CDR3: CASSKGIGETQYF. In nucleotides, the CDR3 is TGTGCCAGCTCAAAGGGCATCGGGGAGACCCAGTACTTC.

At least ten counts were recorded for this clonotype. The gene calls are TRBV7-2 and TRBJ2-2; 10 bases align to TRBD1. The CDR3 covers 15 residues. The J segment lost 6 bases and the V segment lost 4 bases, leaving 5 bases of the junction unmatched. Germline-derived CDR1 and CDR2 are SGHTA and FQGNSA. The CDR3 is CASSSRQGAAGELFF. The CDR3 coding sequence is TGTGCCAGCAGCTCGAGACAGGGGGCCGCCGGGGAGCTGTTTTTT.

The V and J genes are TRBV6-1 and TRBJ2-2, with TRBD1 identical over 7 bases. The CDR3 length is 16 residues. Unmatched junction bases numbered 9, after V lost 5 bases and J lost 3 bases. Germline CDR1 reads MNHNS; CDR2 reads SASEGT. CDR3 in amino acids: CASSTGANSYTGELFF. In DNA form, the CDR3 reads TGTGCCAGCAGTACAGGGGCGAATTCGTACACCGGGGAGCTGTTTTTT.

This clonotype was seen repeatedly, ten times or more. The chain carries TRBV20-1 and TRBJ2-3; no clear D gene. Between the trimmed V and J ends, which lost 3 bases and 1 base, there was a span of 14 bases. The length of the CDR3 is 15 residues. Germline-derived CDR1 and CDR2 are DFQATT and SNEGSKA (reference sequence). As DNA, the CDR3 is TGCAGTGCTAGCGCGGAAACAACAGGCACAGATACGCAGTATTTT. Translated, it gives CSASAETTGTDTQYF.

The sample holds one count of this clonotype. The chain links TRBV6-5 to TRBJ1-6; no definite D call. The length of the CDR3 is 13 residues. Germline loops: CDR1 MNHEY, CDR2 SVGAGI. V was pared by 5 bases and J by 13 bases, with 15 bases between. The CDR3 DNA reads TGTGCCAGCAGTACCTCGTGGGTGGAGCCCCTCCACTTT. Protein: CASSTSWVEPLHF.

The chain joins TRBV20-1 to TRBJ2-7, with 12 bases fitting TRBD1. V lost 3 bases to trimming and J lost 7 bases; unmatched junction nucleotides: 10. The CDR3 contains 15 residues. Germline CDR1 reads DFQATT; CDR2 reads SNEGSKA (reference sequence). CDR3 sequence reads: CSASNPGQGASEQYF. DNA of the CDR3: TGCAGTGCTAGCAATCCGGGACAGGGGGCGAGTGAGCAGTACTTC.

This clonotype was found many times. The chain joins TRBV6-5 to TRBJ2-7, with 11 bases lining up with TRBD2. V gave up 6 bases and J gave up 3 bases; unmatched junction bases: 7. This CDR3 region has 15 residues. Germline V gives CDR1 MNHEY, CDR2 SVGAGI. Written as DNA, the CDR3 is TGTGCCAGCAGGTTCACTAGCGGGAGTAGCTACGAGCAGTACTTC. Translated: CASRFTSGSSYEQYF.

Here the CDR3 DNA reads TGTGCCAGCAGCCCCCTGGCGGACGCGGGGAATTCACCCCTCCACTTT. Residues: CASSPLADAGNSPLHF. The chain links TRBV9 to TRBJ1-6; D not resolved. V lost 4 bases to trimming and J lost 7 bases, with 18 bases between them. The CDR3 has 16 amino acids. Germline-derived CDR1 and CDR2 are SGDLS and YYNGEE.